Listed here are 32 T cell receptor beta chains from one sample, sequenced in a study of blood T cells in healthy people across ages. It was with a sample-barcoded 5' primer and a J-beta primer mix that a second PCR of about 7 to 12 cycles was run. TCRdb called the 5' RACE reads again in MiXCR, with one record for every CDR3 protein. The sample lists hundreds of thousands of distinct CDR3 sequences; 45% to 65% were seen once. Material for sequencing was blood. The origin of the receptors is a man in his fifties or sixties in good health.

Written as DNA, the CDR3 is TGTGCCAGCACTGGGGACAGGGCCTCTAATCAGCCCCAGCATTTT. Translation gives CASTGDRASNQPQHF. V and J are TRBV12-3 or TRBV12-4 and TRBJ1-5, with 9 positions matching TRBD1. This CDR3 has 15 amino acids. J gave up 4 bases and V 7 bases, and 8 bases lay outside the gene matches.

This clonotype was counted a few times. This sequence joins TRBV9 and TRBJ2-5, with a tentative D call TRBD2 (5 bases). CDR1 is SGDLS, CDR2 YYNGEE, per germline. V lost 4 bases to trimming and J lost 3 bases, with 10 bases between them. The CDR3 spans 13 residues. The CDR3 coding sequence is TGTGCCAGCAGCCCCTGGACTGAAGAGACCCAGTACTTC. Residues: CASSPWTEETQYF.

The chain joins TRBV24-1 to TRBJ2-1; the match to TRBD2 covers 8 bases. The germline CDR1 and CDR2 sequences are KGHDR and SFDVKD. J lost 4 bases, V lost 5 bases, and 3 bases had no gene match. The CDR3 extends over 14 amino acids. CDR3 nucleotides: TGTGCCACCAGTGTCGGGGGGGATTACAATGAGCAGTTCTTC. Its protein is CATSVGGDYNEQFF.

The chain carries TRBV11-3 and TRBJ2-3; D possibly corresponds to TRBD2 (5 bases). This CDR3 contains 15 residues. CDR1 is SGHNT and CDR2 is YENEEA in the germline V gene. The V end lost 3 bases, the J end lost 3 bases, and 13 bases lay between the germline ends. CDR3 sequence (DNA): TGTGCCAGCAGCTTGGGGTTAAGAGGGACAGATACGCAGTATTTT. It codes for CASSLGLRGTDTQYF. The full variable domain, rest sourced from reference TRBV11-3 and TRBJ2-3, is EAGVVQSPRYKIIEKKQPVAFWCNPISGHNTLYWYLQNLGQGPELLIRYENEEAVDDSQLPKDRFSAERLKGVDSTLKIQPAELGDSAVYLCASSLGLRGTDTQYFGPGTRLTVL.

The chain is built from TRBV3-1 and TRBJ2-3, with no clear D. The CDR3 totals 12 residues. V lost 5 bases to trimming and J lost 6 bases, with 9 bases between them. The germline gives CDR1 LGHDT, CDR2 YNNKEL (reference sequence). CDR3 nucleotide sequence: TGTGCCAGCAGCACCCGATCGGATACGCAGTATTTT. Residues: CASSTRSDTQYF.

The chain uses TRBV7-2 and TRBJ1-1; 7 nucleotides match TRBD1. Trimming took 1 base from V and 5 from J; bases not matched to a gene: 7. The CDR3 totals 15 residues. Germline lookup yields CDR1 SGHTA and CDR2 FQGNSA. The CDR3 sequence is CASSLVWQGGTEAFF. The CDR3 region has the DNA TGTGCCAGCAGCTTAGTCTGGCAGGGGGGTACTGAAGCTTTCTTT.

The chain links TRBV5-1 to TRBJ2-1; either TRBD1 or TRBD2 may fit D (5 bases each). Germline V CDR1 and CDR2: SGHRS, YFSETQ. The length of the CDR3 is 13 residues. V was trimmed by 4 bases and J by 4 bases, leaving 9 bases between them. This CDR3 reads CASSMGVYNEQFF. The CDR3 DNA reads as TGCGCCAGCAGCATGGGGGTTTACAATGAGCAGTTCTTC.

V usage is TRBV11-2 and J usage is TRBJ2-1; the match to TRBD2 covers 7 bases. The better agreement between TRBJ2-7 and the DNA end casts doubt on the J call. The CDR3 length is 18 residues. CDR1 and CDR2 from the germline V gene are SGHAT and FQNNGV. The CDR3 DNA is TGTGCCAGCAGCTTAAGTCCTGGGCGGGGGAGCTCCTACAATGGGCAGTACTTC. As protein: CASSLSPGRGSSYNGQYF.

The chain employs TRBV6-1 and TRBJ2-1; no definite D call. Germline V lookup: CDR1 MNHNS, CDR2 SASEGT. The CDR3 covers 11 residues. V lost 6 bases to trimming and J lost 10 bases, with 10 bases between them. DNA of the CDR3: TGTGCCAGCAGCTCCCCCTACGAGCAGTTCTTC. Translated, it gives CASSSPYEQFF.

CDR3 sequence: CASSSNPGATQYF. CDR3 nucleotide sequence: TGTGCCAGCAGCTCCAACCCGGGAGCAACCCAGTACTTC. This chain uses TRBV7-2 with TRBJ2-7; D possibly corresponds to TRBD2 (6 bases). Germline V lookup: CDR1 SGHTA, CDR2 FQGNSA. This CDR3 spans 13 amino acids. V was pared by 4 bases and J by 10 bases, with 17 bases between.

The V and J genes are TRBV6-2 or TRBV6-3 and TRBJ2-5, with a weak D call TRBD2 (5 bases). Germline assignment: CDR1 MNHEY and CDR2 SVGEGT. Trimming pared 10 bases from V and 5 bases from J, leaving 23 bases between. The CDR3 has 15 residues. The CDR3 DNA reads TGTGCCACGATGGCGGGTTCCCCACAAGGGGAGACCCAGTACTTC. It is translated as CATMAGSPQGETQYF.

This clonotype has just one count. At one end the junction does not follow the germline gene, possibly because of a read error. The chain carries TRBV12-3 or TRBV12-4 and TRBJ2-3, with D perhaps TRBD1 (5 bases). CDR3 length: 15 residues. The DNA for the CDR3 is TGTGCCAGCAAATGGACAAGGGTCAGATCAGATATGCAGTATTTT. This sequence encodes CASKWTRVRSDMQYF.

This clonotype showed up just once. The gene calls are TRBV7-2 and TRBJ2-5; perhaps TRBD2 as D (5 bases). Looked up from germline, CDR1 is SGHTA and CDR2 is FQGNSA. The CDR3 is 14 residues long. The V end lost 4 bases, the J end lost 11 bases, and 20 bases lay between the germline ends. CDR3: CASSYAGSMGEQYF. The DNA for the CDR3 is TGTGCCAGCAGCTACGCCGGGTCTATGGGAGAGCAGTACTTC.

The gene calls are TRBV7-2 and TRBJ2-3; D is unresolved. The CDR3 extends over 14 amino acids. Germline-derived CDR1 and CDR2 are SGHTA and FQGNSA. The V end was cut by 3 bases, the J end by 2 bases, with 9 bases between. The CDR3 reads CASSFTNPTDTQYF. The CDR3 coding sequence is TGTGCCAGCAGCTTCACAAACCCCACAGATACGCAGTATTTT.

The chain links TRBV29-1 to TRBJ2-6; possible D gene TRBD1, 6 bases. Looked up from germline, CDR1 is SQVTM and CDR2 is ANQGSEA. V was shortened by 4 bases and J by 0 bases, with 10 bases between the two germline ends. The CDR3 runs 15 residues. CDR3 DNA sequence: TGCAGCGTTGGACAGGCCTTCTCTGGGGCCAACGTCCTGACTTTC. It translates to CSVGQAFSGANVLTF.

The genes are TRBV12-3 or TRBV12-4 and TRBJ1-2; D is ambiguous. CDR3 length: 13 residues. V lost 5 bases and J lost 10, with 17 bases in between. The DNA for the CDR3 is TGTGCCAGCAGTCCCGGACGGCGATGGGACTACACCTTC. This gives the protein CASSPGRRWDYTF.

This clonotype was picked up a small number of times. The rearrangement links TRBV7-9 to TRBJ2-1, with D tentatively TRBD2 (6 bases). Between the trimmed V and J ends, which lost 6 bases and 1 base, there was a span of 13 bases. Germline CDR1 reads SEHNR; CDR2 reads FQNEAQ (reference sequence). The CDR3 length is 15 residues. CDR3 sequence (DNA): TGTGCCAGCAGACCCACGGGGGTTTCCTACAATGAGCAGTTCTTC. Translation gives CASRPTGVSYNEQFF.

CDR3 coding DNA: TGTGCCAGCAGCTCAGAGAGGACTACCAAGAAGCAGTTCTTC. Encoded protein: CASSSERTTKKQFF. The chain uses TRBV12-3 or TRBV12-4 and TRBJ2-1; tentative D call: TRBD2 (6 bases). CDR3 size: 14 residues. Trimming removed 6 bases at V and 11 bases at J, with 20 bases between.

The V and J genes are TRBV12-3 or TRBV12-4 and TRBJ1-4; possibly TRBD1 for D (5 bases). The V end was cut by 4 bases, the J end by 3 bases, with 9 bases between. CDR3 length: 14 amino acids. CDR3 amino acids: CASSYPTANEKLFF. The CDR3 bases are TGTGCCAGCAGTTACCCGACAGCTAATGAAAAACTGTTTTTT.

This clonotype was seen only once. The CDR3 nucleotides read TGTGCCAGCAGTCTAAGAGACCCCAGGGAGGGAACTGAAGCTTTCTTT. Protein: CASSLRDPREGTEAFF. The chain links TRBV28 to TRBJ1-1; a possible D gene is TRBD1 (5 bases). Germline lookup yields CDR1 MDHEN and CDR2 SYDVKM. This CDR3 contains 16 residues. Trimming took 5 bases from V and 5 from J, leaving 21 bases between them. The entire variable domain, with the rest obtained from reference TRBV28 and TRBJ1-1, is as follows: DVKVTQSSRYLVKRTGEKVFLECVQDMDHENMFWYRQDPGLGLRLIYFSYDVKMKEKGDIPEGYSVSREKKERFSLILESASTNQTSMYLCASSLRDPREGTEAFFGQGTRLTVV.

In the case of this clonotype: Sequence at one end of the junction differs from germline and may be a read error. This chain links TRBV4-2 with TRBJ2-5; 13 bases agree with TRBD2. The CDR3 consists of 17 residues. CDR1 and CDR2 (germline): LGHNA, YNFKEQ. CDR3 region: CACSQEGTSGAASEQYF. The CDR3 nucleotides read TGTGCCTGCAGCCAAGAGGGGACTAGCGGGGCGGCGTCTGAGCAGTACTTC.

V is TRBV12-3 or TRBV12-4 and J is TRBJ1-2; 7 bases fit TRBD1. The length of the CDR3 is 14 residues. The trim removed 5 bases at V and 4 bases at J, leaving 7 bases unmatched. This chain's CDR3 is CASSTGALGYGYTF. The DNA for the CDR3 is TGTGCCAGCAGTACAGGGGCACTCGGCTATGGCTACACCTTC.

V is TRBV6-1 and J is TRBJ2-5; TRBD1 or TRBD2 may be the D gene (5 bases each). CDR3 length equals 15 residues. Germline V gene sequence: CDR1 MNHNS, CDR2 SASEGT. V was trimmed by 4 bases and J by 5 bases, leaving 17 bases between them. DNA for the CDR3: TGTGCCAGCAGTGTCTTCCGGGACCGCCCGGAGACCCAGTACTTC. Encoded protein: CASSVFRDRPETQYF.

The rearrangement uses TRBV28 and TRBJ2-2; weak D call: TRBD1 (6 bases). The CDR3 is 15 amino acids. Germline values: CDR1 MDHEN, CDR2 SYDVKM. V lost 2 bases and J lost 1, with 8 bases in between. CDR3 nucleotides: TGTGCCAGCAGTTTAGGGGGCATGAACACCGGGGAGCTGTTTTTT. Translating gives CASSLGGMNTGELFF.

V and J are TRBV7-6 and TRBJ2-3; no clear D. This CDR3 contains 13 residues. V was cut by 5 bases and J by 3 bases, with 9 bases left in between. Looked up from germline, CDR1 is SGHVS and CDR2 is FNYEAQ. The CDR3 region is CASSPAPTDTQYF. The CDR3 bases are TGTGCCAGCAGCCCTGCTCCGACAGATACGCAGTATTTT.

This chain's CDR3 is CASQGPGDPETQYF. The CDR3 region has the DNA TGTGCCAGCCAAGGGCCCGGGGACCCAGAGACCCAGTACTTC. The J gene is TRBJ2-5, the V gene TRBV3-1; D is perhaps TRBD1 or TRBD2 (5 bases each). CDR1 and CDR2 (germline): LGHDT, YNNKEL (reference sequence). Trimming removed 8 bases from V and 4 bases from J, with 17 bases in between. The CDR3 loop spans 14 amino acids.

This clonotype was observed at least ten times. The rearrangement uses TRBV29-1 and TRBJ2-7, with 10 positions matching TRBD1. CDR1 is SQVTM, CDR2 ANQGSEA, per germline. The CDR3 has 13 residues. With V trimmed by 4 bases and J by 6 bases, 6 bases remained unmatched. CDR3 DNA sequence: TGCAGCGTTGGTACGGGACAGGGGCTCGAGCAGTACTTC. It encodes CSVGTGQGLEQYF.

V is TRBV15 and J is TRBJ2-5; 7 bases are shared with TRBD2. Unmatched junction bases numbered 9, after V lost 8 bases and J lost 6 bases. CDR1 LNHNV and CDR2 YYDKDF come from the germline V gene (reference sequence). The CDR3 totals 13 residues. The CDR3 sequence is CATWGGASQTQYF. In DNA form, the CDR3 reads TGTGCCACCTGGGGAGGGGCTAGCCAGACCCAGTACTTC.

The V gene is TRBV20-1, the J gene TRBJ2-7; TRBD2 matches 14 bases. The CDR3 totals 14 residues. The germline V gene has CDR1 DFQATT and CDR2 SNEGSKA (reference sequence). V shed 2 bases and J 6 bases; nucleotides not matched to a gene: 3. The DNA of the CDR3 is TGCAGTGCTAGATCGGGGACTAGCGGGAGCGAGCAGTACTTC. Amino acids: CSARSGTSGSEQYF.

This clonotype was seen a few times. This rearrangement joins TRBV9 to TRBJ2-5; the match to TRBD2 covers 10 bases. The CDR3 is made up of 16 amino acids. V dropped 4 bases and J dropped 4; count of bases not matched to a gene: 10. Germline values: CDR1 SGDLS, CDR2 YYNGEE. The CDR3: CASSPIAGGVGETQYF. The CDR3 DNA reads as TGTGCCAGCAGCCCTATAGCGGGGGGAGTCGGAGAGACCCAGTACTTC.

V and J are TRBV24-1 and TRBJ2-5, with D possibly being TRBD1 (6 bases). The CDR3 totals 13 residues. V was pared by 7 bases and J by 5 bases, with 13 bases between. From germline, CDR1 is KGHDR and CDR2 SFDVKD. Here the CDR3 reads CATRETGTETQYF. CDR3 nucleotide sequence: TGTGCCACCAGAGAAACAGGGACGGAGACCCAGTACTTC.

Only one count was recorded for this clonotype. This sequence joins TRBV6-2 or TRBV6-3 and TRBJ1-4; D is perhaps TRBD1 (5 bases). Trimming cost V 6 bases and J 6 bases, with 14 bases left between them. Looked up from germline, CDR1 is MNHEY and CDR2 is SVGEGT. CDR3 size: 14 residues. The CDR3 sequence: CASRTGRGYEKLFF. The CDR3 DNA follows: TGTGCCAGCAGGACGGGGAGGGGTTATGAAAAACTGTTTTTT.